The 11 T cell receptor beta chains presented below share a single source sample, sequenced in a study of cytomegalovirus exposure and HLA in healthy donors (dated by TCRdb to about 2017). The method behind the library was the immunoSEQ multiplex PCR assay. For the multiplex PCR, a mixture combining 60 forward primers for TCR Vbeta segments and 13 reverse primers for TCR Jbeta segments was used. TCRdb carries this immuneACCESS record with in-frame sequences only. Its versions omit some clonotypes, under half of them owing to an unresolved V gene in the studies checked, with the rest unexplained. This sample gives approximately 120,000 clones in total; over 60% of them show up just once. In total, the top ten clones hold about 4.3% of the sample. The sample was PBMCs. The receptor source for this set is a man aged 60 to 69 in good health and CMV-seropositive.

The gene calls are TRBV6-5 and TRBJ1-3; 9 nucleotides line up with TRBD1. This CDR3 comprises 14 residues. The germline V gene has CDR1 MNHEY and CDR2 SVGAGI. V shed 5 bases, J shed 4 bases, and the junction held 3 bases outside the gene matches. The CDR3 nucleotides read TGTGCCAGCAGTACGGGACAGGGAGGAAACACCATATATTTT. Translated: CASSTGQGGNTIYF.

The chain links TRBV7-8 to TRBJ1-5; weak D call: TRBD1 (5 bases). CDR1 and CDR2 (germline): SGHVS, FQNEAQ. The CDR3 length is 13 residues. Trimming stripped 4 bases from V and 11 bases from J, with 15 bases between. The CDR3 here is CASSSSSQGTQHF. Here the CDR3 DNA reads TGTGCCAGCAGCTCGTCGTCTCAGGGTACCCAGCATTTT. The whole variable domain, remainder taken from reference TRBV7-8 and TRBJ1-5, is GAGVSQSPRYKVAKRGQDVALRCDPISGHVSLFWYQQALGQGPEFLTYFQNEAQLDKSGLPSDRFFAERPEGSVSTLKIQRTQQEDSAVYLCASSSSSQGTQHFGDGTRLSIL.

This clone was recorded at least ten times. The V call is TRBV30, the J call TRBJ2-6, with 10 bases aligning to TRBD1. The germline V gene has CDR1 GTSNPN and CDR2 SVGIG (reference sequence). This CDR3 region has 18 residues. V lost 2 bases and J lost 0; bases outside the gene matches: 7. DNA of the CDR3: TGTGCCTGGAGTTCTCTATGGGACAGGGGCTCTGGGGCCAACGTCCTGACTTTC. It yields the protein CAWSSLWDRGSGANVLTF.

The V call is TRBV19, the J call TRBJ2-5; a weak D match, TRBD2 (7 bases). The CDR3 covers 13 residues. Looked up from germline, CDR1 is LNHDA and CDR2 is SQIVND (reference sequence). V was cut by 5 bases and J by 10 bases, with 17 bases left in between. The CDR3 DNA sequence: TGTGCCAGTAGTTCTCAGAGGGGGGGTGACCAGTACTTC. This translates into CASSSQRGGDQYF.

The chain has TRBV14 and TRBJ1-6; D remains unclear. The germline CDR1 and CDR2 sequences are SGHDN and FVKESK. The CDR3 has 13 amino acids. V dropped 4 bases and J dropped 7 bases, with 8 bases sitting between them. CDR3 amino acids: CASSPRLNSPLHF. The CDR3 DNA sequence: TGTGCCAGCAGCCCCAGACTGAATTCACCCCTCCACTTT.

This clone was recorded only once. The CDR3 sequence: CASRPASRGETQYF. The CDR3 DNA reads as TGTGCCAGCCGACCAGCCTCACGAGGGGAGACCCAGTACTTC. The rearrangement links TRBV5-4 to TRBJ2-5; perhaps TRBD2 as D (5 bases). The germline V gene has CDR1 SGHNT and CDR2 YYREEE (reference sequence). Trimming shortened V by 7 bases and J by 5 bases, and 18 bases separated the two germline ends. This CDR3 has 14 amino acids.

The CDR3 sequence is CASSSNAGAIEQYF. As DNA, the CDR3 is TGTGCCAGCAGTTCGAATGCCGGTGCTATCGAGCAGTACTTC. The chain uses TRBV6-6 and TRBJ2-7; D gene ambiguous. The V end lost 4 bases, the J end lost 6 bases, and 16 bases lay between the germline ends. Germline loops: CDR1 MNHNY, CDR2 SVGAGI (reference sequence). The CDR3 contains 14 residues.

The chain joins TRBV6-1 to TRBJ1-6; D unclear. With 5 bases removed from V and 8 bases from J, the gap between germline ends came to 10 bases. The germline V gene encodes CDR1 MNHNS and CDR2 SASEGT. This CDR3 is 13 amino acids long. The CDR3 region has the DNA TGTGCCAGCAGTCCAATAGCATATTCACCCCTCCACTTT. Translated, it gives CASSPIAYSPLHF.

This clone was counted between two and nine times. In nucleotides, the CDR3 is TGTGCCAGCAGCTTAGGGACAGCACAAGAGACCCAGTACTTC. Translation: CASSLGTAQETQYF. V and J are TRBV5-6 and TRBJ2-5; TRBD1 aligns across 7 bases. Trimming took 2 bases from V and 2 from J; bases not matched to a gene: 3. The CDR3 totals 14 residues. CDR1 SGHDT and CDR2 YYEEEE come from the germline V gene.

There are a few counts of this clone. V is TRBV30 and J is TRBJ2-1, with D uncertain. Germline V lookup: CDR1 GTSNPN, CDR2 SVGIG (reference sequence). The CDR3 extends over 11 amino acids. The V end lost 3 bases, the J end lost 4 bases, and 4 bases lay between the germline ends. The CDR3 protein is CAWSVYNEQFF. Written as DNA, the CDR3 is TGTGCCTGGAGCGTGTACAATGAGCAGTTCTTC.

This chain connects TRBV5-1 to TRBJ2-7; no firm D call. The CDR3 covers 14 residues. V lost 0 bases and J lost 2, with 9 bases in between. In germline, CDR1 is SGHRS, CDR2 YFSETQ. CDR3 bases: TGCGCCAGCAGCTTGGACCAGTTGACCTACGAGCAGTACTTC. Amino acids: CASSLDQLTYEQYF.